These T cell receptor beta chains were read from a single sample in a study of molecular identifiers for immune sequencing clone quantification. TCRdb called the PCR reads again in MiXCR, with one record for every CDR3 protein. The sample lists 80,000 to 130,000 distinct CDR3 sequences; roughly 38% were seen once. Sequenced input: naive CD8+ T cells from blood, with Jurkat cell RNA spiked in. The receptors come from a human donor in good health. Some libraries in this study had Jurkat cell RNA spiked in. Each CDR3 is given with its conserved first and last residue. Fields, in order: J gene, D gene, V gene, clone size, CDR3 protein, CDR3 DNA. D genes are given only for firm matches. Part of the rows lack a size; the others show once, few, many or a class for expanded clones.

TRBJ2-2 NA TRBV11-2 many CASSPGTGELFF TGTGCCAGCAGCCCGGGCACCGGGGAGCTGTTTTTT
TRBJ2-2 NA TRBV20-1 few CSARSGDTGELFF TGCAGTGCTAGGAGTGGGGACACCGGGGAGCTGTTTTTT
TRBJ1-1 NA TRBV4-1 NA CASSQDSGQLTTEAFF TGCGCCAGCAGCCAAGATTCTGGGCAGCTGACCACTGAAGCTTTCTTT
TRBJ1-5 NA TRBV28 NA CATGGAGSNQPQHF TGTGCCACCGGGGGGGCCGGTAGCAATCAGCCCCAGCATTTT
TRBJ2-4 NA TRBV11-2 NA CASSILGSGANIQYF TGTGCCAGCAGCATATTAGGTTCGGGGGCGAACATTCAGTACTTC
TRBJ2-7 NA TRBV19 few CASSTRVPLGEQYF TGTGCCAGTAGTACCCGGGTCCCTCTTGGCGAGCAGTACTTC
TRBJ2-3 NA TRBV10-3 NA CAISEEMGADTQYF TGTGCCATCAGTGAAGAAATGGGGGCAGATACGCAGTATTTT
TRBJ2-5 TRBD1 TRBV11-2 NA CASSQPPTGVETQYF TGTGCCAGCAGCCAACCACCGACAGGGGTGGAGACCCAGTACTTC
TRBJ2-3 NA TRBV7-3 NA CASSLSGLADTQYF TGTGCCAGCAGCTTAAGCGGGTTGGCAGATACGCAGTATTTT
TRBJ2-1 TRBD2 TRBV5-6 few CASSPGTSGSGNEQFF TGTGCCAGCAGCCCCGGGACTAGCGGGAGTGGTAATGAGCAGTTCTTC
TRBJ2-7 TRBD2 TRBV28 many CASSPGLAGAWSYEQYF TGTGCCAGCAGTCCGGGACTAGCGGGAGCTTGGTCCTACGAGCAGTACTTC
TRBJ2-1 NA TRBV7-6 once CASSPGGVYYEQFF TGTGCCAGCAGCCCCGGGGGCGTTTACTATGAGCAGTTCTTC
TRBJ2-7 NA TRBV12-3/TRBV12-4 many CASSMTPYEQYF TGTGCCAGCAGTATGACTCCCTACGAGCAGTACTTC
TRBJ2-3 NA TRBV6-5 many CASSYSGQPHTQYF TGTGCCAGCAGTTATAGCGGCCAACCCCATACGCAGTATTTT
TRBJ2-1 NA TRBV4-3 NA CASSQARTDNEQFF TGCGCCAGCAGCCAAGCTAGAACGGACAATGAGCAGTTCTTC
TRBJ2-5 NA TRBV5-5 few CASSRDIQETQYF TGTGCCAGCAGCAGGGACATCCAAGAGACCCAGTACTTC
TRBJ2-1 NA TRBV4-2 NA CASSQAVDNEQLF TGTGCCAGCAGCCAAGCTGTAGACAATGAGCAGCTCTTC
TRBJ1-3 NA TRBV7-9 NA CAGSLGVSSGNTIYF TGTGCCGGCAGCTTGGGGGTCAGCTCTGGAAACACCATATATTTT
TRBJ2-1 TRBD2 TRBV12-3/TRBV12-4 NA CASSFTPGLASYNEQFF TGTGCCAGCAGTTTTACCCCGGGACTAGCCTCCTACAATGAGCAGTTCTTC
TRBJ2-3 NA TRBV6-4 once CASSESGLFTDTQYF TGTGCCAGCAGTGAGTCGGGTCTTTTCACAGATACGCAGTATTTT
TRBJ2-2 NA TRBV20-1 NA CSASNTGELLF TGCAGTGCTTCGAACACCGGGGAGCTGTTATTT
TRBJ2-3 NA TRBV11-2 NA CASTPQRRNTDTQYF TGTGCCAGCACCCCACAGCGGAGAAACACAGATACGCAGTATTTT
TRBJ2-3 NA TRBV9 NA CASSVAPNPGGTDTQYF TGTGCCAGCAGCGTAGCCCCGAACCCTGGTGGTACAGATACGCAGTATTTT
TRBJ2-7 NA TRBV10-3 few CAISDRRTPYEQYF TGTGCCATCAGTGATCGGAGGACACCCTACGAGCAGTACTTC
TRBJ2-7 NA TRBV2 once CASSGRGPDYEQYF TGTGCCAGCTCGGGGAGGGGGCCCGATTACGAGCAGTACTTC
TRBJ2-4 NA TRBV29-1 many CSVRKKNIQYF TGCAGCGTGCGCAAGAAAAACATTCAGTACTTC
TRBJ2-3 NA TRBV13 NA CASSLRAGADTQYF TGTGCCAGCAGCTTACGGGCGGGCGCAGATACGCAGTATTTT
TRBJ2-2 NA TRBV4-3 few CASSHKLTGELFF TGCGCCAGCAGCCACAAGTTGACCGGGGAGCTGTTTTTT
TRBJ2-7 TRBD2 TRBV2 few CATRTSGDEQYF TGTGCCACCCGGACTAGCGGAGACGAGCAGTACTTC
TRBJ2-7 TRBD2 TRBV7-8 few CASSLTGTSDYEQYF TGTGCCAGCAGCTTAACCGGGACTAGCGACTACGAGCAGTACTTC
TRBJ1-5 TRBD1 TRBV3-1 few CASSQDSRGPVQPQHF TGTGCCAGCAGCCAAGATAGCAGGGGGCCGGTTCAGCCCCAGCATTTT
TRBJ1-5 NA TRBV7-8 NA CASSLDRSGNQPLHF TGTGCCAGCAGCTTAGACCGGTCGGGCAATCAGCCCCTGCATTTT
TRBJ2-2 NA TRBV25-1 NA CASSDLPANTGELVF TGTGCCAGCAGTGACCTCCCAGCTAACACCGGGGAGCTGGTTTTT
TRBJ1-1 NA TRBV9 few CASSGGGYTEAFF TGTGCCAGCAGCGGGGGGGGTTACACTGAAGCTTTCTTT
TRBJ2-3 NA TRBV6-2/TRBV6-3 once CASSYSPAGVDTLYF TGTGCCAGCAGTTACAGTCCAGCAGGGGTAGATACGCTGTATTTT
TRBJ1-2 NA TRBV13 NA CASTTGRYGYTF TGTGCCAGCACCACAGGGAGGTATGGCTACACCTTC
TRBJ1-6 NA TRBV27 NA CASSLAGTGRRSPLHF TGTGCCAGCAGTTTAGCCGGGACCGGGCGACGTTCACCCCTCCACTTT
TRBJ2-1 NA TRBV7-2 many CASSLGTASEQFF TGTGCCAGCAGCTTAGGTACTGCAAGTGAGCAGTTCTTC
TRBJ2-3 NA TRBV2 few CASKERQRGTDTQYF TGTGCCAGCAAAGAAAGGCAGAGGGGGACAGATACGCAGTATTTT
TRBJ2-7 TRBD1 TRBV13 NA CASSSLDRDLSYEQYF TGTGCCAGCAGCTCGTTGGACAGGGACCTTTCCTACGAGCAGTACTTC
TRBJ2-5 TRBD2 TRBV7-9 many CASSPTTLAEETQYF TGTGCCAGCAGCCCAACGACCCTAGCGGAAGAGACCCAGTACTTC
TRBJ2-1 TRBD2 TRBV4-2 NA CASSQEAGGRDELFF TGTGCCAGCAGCCAAGAGGCGGGAGGGCGGGATGAGCTGTTCTTC
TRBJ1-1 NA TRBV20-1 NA CSARDGFRTEAFF TGCAGTGCTAGAGATGGGTTTCGGACTGAAGCTTTCTTT
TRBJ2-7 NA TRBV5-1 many CASSLDPTGSSYEQYF TGCGCCAGCAGCTTGGACCCGACAGGAAGTTCTTACGAGCAGTACTTC
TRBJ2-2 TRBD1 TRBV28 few CASSLNPDRVPLDTGELFF TGTGCCAGCAGTTTAAACCCCGACAGGGTACCCCTTGACACCGGGGAGCTGTTTTTT
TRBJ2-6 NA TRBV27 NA CASMAARGSGANVLTF TGTGCCAGCATGGCAGCCAGGGGTTCGGGGGCCAACGTCCTGACTTTC
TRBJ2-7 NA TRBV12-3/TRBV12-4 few CASNKPGSYEQYF TGTGCCAGCAATAAGCCGGGGTCCTACGAGCAGTACTTC
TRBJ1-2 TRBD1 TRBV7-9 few CASRNSDRGRGYTF TGTGCCAGCAGAAACTCGGACAGGGGGCGAGGCTACACCTTC
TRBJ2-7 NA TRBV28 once CASSGARLPSPYEQYF TGTGCCAGCAGTGGGGCGAGACTCCCTTCGCCCTACGAGCAGTACTTC
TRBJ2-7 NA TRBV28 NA CASSLSGSGQYF TGTGCCAGCAGTTTATCGGGCTCGGGGCAGTACTTC
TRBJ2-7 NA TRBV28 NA CASSFGPYFLSNEQYF TGTGCCAGCAGTTTTGGACCCTACTTCCTATCTAACGAGCAGTACTTC
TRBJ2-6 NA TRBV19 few CASSPQVGANVLTF TGTGCCAGTAGCCCACAGGTTGGGGCCAACGTCCTGACTTTC
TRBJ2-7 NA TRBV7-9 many CASSLEGRPYEQYF TGTGCCAGCAGCTTAGAGGGCAGACCTTACGAGCAGTACTTC
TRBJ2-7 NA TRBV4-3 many CASSQDSQGSYEQYF TGCGCCAGCAGCCAAGATTCCCAGGGCAGCTACGAGCAGTACTTC
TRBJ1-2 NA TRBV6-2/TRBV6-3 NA CASRDGAVYGYTF TGTGCCAGCAGGGACGGAGCTGTCTATGGCTACACCTTC
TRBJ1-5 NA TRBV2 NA CASSVTVNSNQPQHF TGTGCCAGCAGTGTTACAGTCAATAGCAATCAGCCCCAGCATTTT
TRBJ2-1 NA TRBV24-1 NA CATGDFQTGTDYNEQFF TGTGCCACCGGTGATTTCCAGACCGGGACCGACTACAATGAGCAGTTCTTC
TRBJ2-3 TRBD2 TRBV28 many CASSLAGEGPDTQYF TGTGCCAGCAGTCTAGCGGGAGAGGGCCCAGATACGCAGTATTTT
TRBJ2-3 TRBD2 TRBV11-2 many CASRGYVSGRAEADTQYF TGTGCCAGCAGAGGCTATGTGAGCGGGAGGGCCGAGGCAGATACGCAGTATTTT
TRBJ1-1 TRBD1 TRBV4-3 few CASSQYTGGTEAFF TGCGCCAGCAGCCAATATACAGGGGGCACTGAAGCTTTCTTT